The 25 T cell receptor beta chains reported below all come from one sample, sequenced in a study of T cells after yellow fever vaccination. TCRdb analysed the 5' RACE reads with MiXCR anew, one entry per CDR3 protein. The sample has some 300,000 distinct CDR3 sequences, roughly 9% seen once. The sequences come from CD4+ T cells sorted from PBMCs, collected 5 days after the yellow fever booster vaccination. Receptors originate from a young man who received the YFV17D yellow fever vaccine.

This clonotype has just a few counts. The V gene is TRBV19, the J gene TRBJ2-1; the D is unclear. CDR1 is LNHDA and CDR2 is SQIVND in the germline V gene (reference sequence). The CDR3 extends over 13 amino acids. V lost 0 bases and J 9 bases, leaving 9 bases between the germline ends. CDR3 residues: CASSIDRVGEQFF. The CDR3 nucleotides read TGTGCCAGTAGTATAGACAGAGTCGGTGAGCAGTTCTTC.

The rearrangement links TRBV12-3 or TRBV12-4 to TRBJ2-4; possibly TRBD1 for D (6 bases). The V end lost 1 base, the J end lost 5 bases, and 12 bases lay between the germline ends. The CDR3 has 15 residues. CDR3 amino acids: CASSLGRGGENIQYF. The DNA for the CDR3 is TGTGCCAGCAGTTTAGGCAGGGGTGGGGAAAACATTCAGTACTTC.

This clonotype was seen a few times. The chain uses TRBV28 and TRBJ2-7; 7 positions match TRBD1. V lost 2 bases and J lost 7; bases outside the gene matches: 5. Looked up from germline, CDR1 is MDHEN and CDR2 is SYDVKM. The CDR3 contains 13 residues. CDR3 bases: TGTGCCAGCAGTTTAGGGACAGTTCGTGAGCAGTACTTC. This gives the protein CASSLGTVREQYF. Drawing the rest from reference TRBV28 and TRBJ2-7, the complete variable domain is DVKVTQSSRYLVKRTGEKVFLECVQDMDHENMFWYRQDPGLGLRLIYFSYDVKMKEKGDIPEGYSVSREKKERFSLILESASTNQTSMYLCASSLGTVREQYFGPGTRLTVT.

This chain connects TRBV27 to TRBJ2-2, with 11 bases identical to TRBD2. Germline loops: CDR1 MNHEY, CDR2 SMNVEV (reference sequence). Trimming removed 6 bases from V and 4 bases from J; junction bases left unmatched: 7. The CDR3 consists of 16 residues. CDR3 amino acids: CASRGHLAGGTGELFF. The CDR3, as DNA: TGTGCCAGCAGGGGGCACCTAGCGGGGGGCACCGGGGAGCTGTTTTTT.

This clonotype was picked up a small number of times. The V and J genes are TRBV6-2 or TRBV6-3 and TRBJ2-2, with D hard to call. There are 12 residues in the CDR3. CDR1 is MNHEY, CDR2 SVGEGT, per germline. The CDR3 DNA reads TGTGCGACACAACAGTCAGGCGGGGAGCTGTTTTTT. Residues: CATQQSGGELFF.

This clonotype was observed a handful of times. This chain links TRBV20-1 with TRBJ2-3; maybe TRBD2 (5 bases). Germline V gives CDR1 DFQATT, CDR2 SNEGSKA (reference sequence). This CDR3 has 12 amino acids. V was cut by 2 bases and J by 4 bases, with 7 bases left in between. The CDR3 nucleotides are TGCAGTGCTAGACCGGGGTCAGATACGCAGTATTTT. Amino acids: CSARPGSDTQYF.

Only a few counts were recorded for this clonotype. CDR3 nucleotide sequence: TGTGCCAGCAGACAAATGGACGGCGGGAACACTGAAGCTTTCTTT. Encoded protein: CASRQMDGGNTEAFF. This rearrangement joins TRBV6-5 to TRBJ1-1, with D hard to call. This CDR3 region has 15 residues. CDR1 is MNHEY, CDR2 SVGAGI, per germline. The V and J ends lost 6 bases and 1 base respectively, with 15 bases between them.

V usage is TRBV7-9 and J usage is TRBJ2-3, with D tentatively TRBD2 (5 bases). The CDR3 is 14 residues long. Trimming shortened V by 2 bases and J by 4 bases, and 10 bases separated the two germline ends. Germline CDR1 is SEHNR and CDR2 is FQNEAQ (reference sequence). CDR3 protein: CASSLRGWADTQYF. The CDR3, as DNA: TGTGCCAGCAGCTTAAGAGGGTGGGCAGATACGCAGTATTTT.

The chain combines TRBV4-2 with TRBJ2-5; 7 nucleotides agree with TRBD2. This CDR3 contains 16 residues. Unmatched junction bases numbered 4, after V lost 0 bases and J lost 0 bases. Germline V lookup: CDR1 LGHNA, CDR2 YNFKEQ. The CDR3 here is CASSQEGAGHQETQYF. CDR3 DNA: TGTGCCAGCAGCCAAGAGGGAGCGGGGCACCAAGAGACCCAGTACTTC.

This chain links TRBV10-3 with TRBJ1-2, with D maybe TRBD1 (6 bases). Looked up from germline, CDR1 is ENHRY and CDR2 is SYGVKD. The V gene lost 4 bases and the J gene lost 5 bases, with 26 bases spanning the gap. The CDR3 has 18 residues. CDR3 sequence reads: CAISATGTPSNSAYGYTF. The CDR3 DNA reads as TGTGCCATCAGTGCAACCGGGACACCTTCAAACTCCGCTTATGGCTACACCTTC.

The rearrangement uses TRBV20-1 and TRBJ1-5; TRBD1 might be the D (5 bases). This CDR3 comprises 14 residues. V was pared by 2 bases and J by 6 bases, with 14 bases between. Per the germline V gene, CDR1 is DFQATT and CDR2 is SNEGSKA (reference sequence). The CDR3: CSARPWGVSQPQHF. In DNA, the CDR3 is TGCAGTGCTAGACCCTGGGGGGTTAGTCAGCCCCAGCATTTT.

In this sample, this clonotype turned up a few times. The rearrangement joins TRBV7-9 to TRBJ2-1; TRBD2 matches at 11 bases. Germline V lookup: CDR1 SEHNR, CDR2 FQNEAQ (reference sequence). With 1 base clipped from V and 5 bases from J, the junction kept 1 base outside the gene matches. The CDR3 totals 15 residues. CDR3 in amino acids: CASSLVAGGNNEQFF. In DNA, the CDR3 is TGTGCCAGCAGCTTAGTAGCGGGGGGGAACAATGAGCAGTTCTTC. Based on the CDR3 plus reference TRBV7-9 and TRBJ2-1, the full variable domain is DTGVSQNPRHKITKRGQNVTFRCDPISEHNRLYWYRQTLGQGPEFLTYFQNEAQLEKSRLLSDRFSAERPKGSFSTLEIQRTEQGDSAMYLCASSLVAGGNNEQFFGPGTRLTVL.

This clonotype came up a few times. This chain links TRBV4-3 with TRBJ1-5; D is undetermined. Germline V gene lookup returns CDR1 LGHNA and CDR2 YSLEER. V lost 0 bases, J lost 3 bases, and 6 bases lay in between. CDR3 length equals 14 residues. CDR3 loop: CASSQELLNQPQHF. The CDR3 DNA reads TGCGCCAGCAGCCAAGAGCTGCTCAATCAGCCCCAGCATTTT.

The V and J genes are TRBV27 and TRBJ2-2; no clear D gene. The CDR3 runs 13 residues. CDR1 is MNHEY, CDR2 SMNVEV, per germline (reference sequence). V was cut by 0 bases and J by 7 bases, with 6 bases left in between. The CDR3 DNA is TGTGCCAGCAGTTTATCAAACGGCGGGGAGCTGTTTTTT. Translation gives CASSLSNGGELFF.

This chain connects TRBV6-5 to TRBJ2-3, with D maybe TRBD1 (6 bases). The length of the CDR3 is 15 residues. Germline loops: CDR1 MNHEY, CDR2 SVGAGI. V was shortened by 6 bases and J by 1 base, with 14 bases between the two germline ends. CDR3 amino acids: CASSQQGMGTDTQYF. In nucleotides, the CDR3 is TGTGCCAGCAGCCAACAGGGAATGGGCACAGATACGCAGTATTTT.

This clonotype has more than one count but fewer than ten. The chain links TRBV4-1 to TRBJ1-5, with D hard to call. Trimming took off 1 base at V and 3 bases at J, with 13 bases between the two ends. The CDR3 loop spans 16 amino acids. Germline values: CDR1 MGHRA, CDR2 YSYEKL. The CDR3 reads CASSQVGARFNQPQHF. In nucleotides, the CDR3 is TGCGCCAGCAGCCAAGTTGGAGCCAGGTTCAATCAGCCCCAGCATTTT.

The table lists this clonotype with a few counts. The rearrangement uses TRBV9 and TRBJ2-4, with 15 nucleotides matching TRBD2. CDR3 length equals 17 residues. CDR1 and CDR2 from the germline V gene are SGDLS and YYNGEE. The V and J ends lost 4 bases and 5 bases, in that order; junction bases with no gene match: 7. The CDR3 bases are TGTGCCAGCAGCCCCGGGACTAGCGGGGGGAGCGAAAACATTCAGTACTTC. It specifies CASSPGTSGGSENIQYF.

The CDR3 nucleotides read TGTGCCAGCAGTGCCGGGACAGGGAGTGGAGAGACCCAGTACTTC. Its translation is CASSAGTGSGETQYF. The chain links TRBV2 to TRBJ2-5, with 9 bases fitting TRBD1. V shed 4 bases and J 4 bases; nucleotides not matched to a gene: 7. Per germline, CDR1 SNHLY and CDR2 FYNNEI. This CDR3 has 15 amino acids.

This clonotype was observed at least ten times. The rearrangement uses TRBV20-1 and TRBJ2-1; 13 positions agree with TRBD2. The V gene's germline CDR1 is DFQATT and CDR2 SNEGSKA (reference sequence). The CDR3 runs to 14 residues. The V segment lost 6 bases and the J segment 5 bases; nucleotides outside the gene matches: 4. The CDR3 DNA reads as TGCAGTGCGACAACTAGCGGGGGGGACAATGAGCAGTTCTTC. It translates to CSATTSGGDNEQFF.

This clonotype was counted a few times. This sequence joins TRBV7-9 and TRBJ2-3; D remains unclear. CDR1 SEHNR and CDR2 FQNEAQ come from the germline V gene (reference sequence). V lost 5 bases and J 6 bases, leaving 6 bases between the germline ends. CDR3 length equals 11 residues. The DNA for the CDR3 is TGTGCCAGCAGCCTCTACGATACGCAGTATTTT. Protein product: CASSLYDTQYF.

This sequence joins TRBV4-1 and TRBJ1-4, with D perhaps matching TRBD1 (5 bases). The CDR3 extends over 15 amino acids. Germline V CDR1 and CDR2: MGHRA, YSYEKL. The V end was cut by 3 bases, the J end by 0 bases, with 8 bases between. The chain's CDR3 is CASSQPGTTNEKLFF. The CDR3 nucleotides are TGCGCCAGCAGCCAGCCAGGGACAACTAATGAAAAACTGTTTTTT.

This clonotype was recorded many times. The V call is TRBV9, the J call TRBJ2-1; 11 bases are a match to TRBD2. Germline assignment: CDR1 SGDLS and CDR2 YYNGEE. J gave up 8 bases and V 4 bases, and 5 bases lay outside the gene matches. The CDR3 is made up of 14 amino acids. CDR3 sequence reads: CASSLAGGADEQFF. CDR3 DNA: TGTGCCAGCAGCTTAGCGGGGGGGGCAGATGAGCAGTTCTTC. Looking up the rest from reference TRBV9 and TRBJ2-1 gives the full variable domain: DSGVTQTPKHLITATGQRVTLRCSPRSGDLSVYWYQQSLDQGLQFLIQYYNGEERAKGNILERFSAQQFPDLHSELNLSSLELGDSALYFCASSLAGGADEQFFGPGTRLTVL.

The chain has TRBV2 and TRBJ2-5; maybe TRBD2 (5 bases). The CDR3 has 14 residues. V shed 4 bases and J shed 1 base, with 10 bases lying between them. In germline, CDR1 is SNHLY, CDR2 FYNNEI. The CDR3 DNA reads as TGTGCCAGCAGTGTGGACTGGACCCAAGAGACCCAGTACTTC. The encoded protein is CASSVDWTQETQYF.

This clonotype was seen a few times. The chain uses TRBV7-8 and TRBJ2-1; D ambiguous. Trimming removed 6 bases at V and 0 bases at J, with 9 bases between. The CDR3 loop spans 14 amino acids. The V gene's germline CDR1 is SGHVS and CDR2 FQNEAQ. For the CDR3, the DNA is TGTGCCAGCAGACGATCGGTCTCCTACAATGAGCAGTTCTTC. This gives the protein CASRRSVSYNEQFF.

This clonotype was picked up a small number of times. The chain recombines TRBV4-3 with TRBJ1-6, with D possibly being TRBD1 (5 bases). V gave up 4 bases and J gave up 9 bases, with 13 bases separating them. The germline V gene encodes CDR1 LGHNA and CDR2 YSLEER. The CDR3 is 14 amino acids. CDR3 DNA sequence: TGCGCCAGCAGCCGGGAGGGACGGGGTTCACCCCTCCACTTT. Its translation is CASSREGRGSPLHF.